This is a list of T cell receptor beta chains from one sample in a study of cytomegalovirus exposure and HLA in healthy donors. Produced via immunoSEQ multiplex PCR; TCRdb's table is partial and in-frame only. Of under 150,000 clones detected, less than 80% appear once; the ten largest clones hold around 4.2%. Sequenced input: PBMCs. The receptor set was obtained from a man in his fifties or sixties in good health and CMV-seropositive. Each CDR3 is given with its conserved first and last residue. Fields, in order: D gene, V gene, CDR3 protein. The D gene is left open where the match is weak.

.,TRBV18,CASSPSEPDSQETQYF
.,TRBV5-1,CASSSGPGNEQYF
.,TRBV7-8,CASTPSGVAYSGYTF
TRBD2,TRBV29-1,CSVLAGGAGGELFF
TRBD1,TRBV6-6,CASGTAGYATNEKLFF
.,TRBV29-1,CSVDSRGPYNEQFF
.,TRBV19,CASRDLDSYNSPLHF
.,TRBV9,CASSVSAGETQYF
.,TRBV7-6,CASSPRRYNMNTEAFF
.,TRBV19,CASSIGGTGELFF
TRBD1,TRBV27,CASSFNRGREKLFF
.,TRBV4-2,CASSQESVRATHEQYF
TRBD2,TRBV19,CANSIEKGGASGAPGHEQFF